This T cell receptor beta chain came from a study of blood T cell repertoires in COVID-19. Study details: In each case, the material was cDNA or gDNA derived from T cells, B-cell-depleted T cells, or PBMCs.

The repertoire was sequenced with immunoSEQ multiplex PCR; TCRdb's copy has only in-frame clones and lacks some. The table shows about 400,000 clones, with over 75% occurring only once. The study drew participants aged about 18 to 89 years from approximately 23 US areas. Source material: PBMCs or T cells enriched from blood (not recorded which). This sequence was found in a woman in her 30s with acute COVID-19.

CDR3 DNA sequence: TGTGCCAGCAGCTTTAGCGGGGGGCATGCTTCTGATACGCAGTATTTT. Amino acids: CASSFSGGHASDTQYF. J is TRBJ2-3 and V is TRBV7-9; TRBD2 matches 10 bases. The J segment lost 6 bases and the V segment lost 3 bases, leaving 9 bases of the junction unmatched. Looked up from germline, CDR1 is SEHNR and CDR2 is FQNEAQ (reference sequence). The CDR3 loop spans 16 amino acids.